This T cell receptor (beta chain) was sequenced during a study of T-cell memory formation after mild COVID-19. CDR1 is SGHTA, CDR2 FQGNSA, per germline. V gave up 5 bases and J gave up 2 bases; unmatched junction bases: 7. The CDR3 runs to 16 residues. The study, taken as a whole, reports: Clones contracting across day 15 to 85 had a balanced CD4/CD8 profile; later expanding clones leaned CD4+. Clonal second-wave expansions that peaked on day 37 had unconfirmed SARS-CoV-2 specificity. Contracting CD4+ clones were located mainly in CM and EM, and CD8+ clones in EMRA.

From 5'RACE with constant-segment primers came TCR alpha and TCR beta cDNA libraries that carried sample barcodes and UMIs. TCRdb reprocessed the 5' RACE reads via MiXCR and lists one record per CDR3 protein. This sample has hundreds of thousands of distinct CDR3 sequences, with 20% to 25% found just once. Notes on this clonotype: As yet, its antigen is unknown.

The material sequenced was PBMCs or a T cell subset sorted from them (not recorded which). The source of this sequence is an adult woman who had mild COVID-19 (a few samples of this study predate the infection). Cell type and time point are not known. J is TRBJ2-5 and V is TRBV7-2; TRBD2 matches 11 bases. CDR3 DNA sequence: TGTGCCAGCAGCCTAATAGCGGGAGGGGGGCAAGAGACCCAGTACTTC. Translated: CASSLIAGGGQETQYF.